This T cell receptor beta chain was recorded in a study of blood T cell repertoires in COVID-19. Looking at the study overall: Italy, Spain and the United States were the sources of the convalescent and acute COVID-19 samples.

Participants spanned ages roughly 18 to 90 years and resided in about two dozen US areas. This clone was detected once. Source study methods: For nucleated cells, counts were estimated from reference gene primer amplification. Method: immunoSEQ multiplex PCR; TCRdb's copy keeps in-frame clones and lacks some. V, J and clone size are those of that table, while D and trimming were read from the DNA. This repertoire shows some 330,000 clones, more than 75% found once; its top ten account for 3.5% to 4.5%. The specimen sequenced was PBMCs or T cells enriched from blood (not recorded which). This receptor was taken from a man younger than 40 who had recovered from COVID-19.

CDR3 nucleotide sequence: TGTGCCAGCAGTGAAGCCCTAGGATACACTGAAGCTTTCTTT. Its translation is CASSEALGYTEAFF. The chain links TRBV6-1 to TRBJ1-1; D not resolved. This CDR3 comprises 14 residues. Germline CDR1 is MNHNS and CDR2 is SASEGT. V lost 0 bases, J lost 3 bases, and 8 bases lay in between.